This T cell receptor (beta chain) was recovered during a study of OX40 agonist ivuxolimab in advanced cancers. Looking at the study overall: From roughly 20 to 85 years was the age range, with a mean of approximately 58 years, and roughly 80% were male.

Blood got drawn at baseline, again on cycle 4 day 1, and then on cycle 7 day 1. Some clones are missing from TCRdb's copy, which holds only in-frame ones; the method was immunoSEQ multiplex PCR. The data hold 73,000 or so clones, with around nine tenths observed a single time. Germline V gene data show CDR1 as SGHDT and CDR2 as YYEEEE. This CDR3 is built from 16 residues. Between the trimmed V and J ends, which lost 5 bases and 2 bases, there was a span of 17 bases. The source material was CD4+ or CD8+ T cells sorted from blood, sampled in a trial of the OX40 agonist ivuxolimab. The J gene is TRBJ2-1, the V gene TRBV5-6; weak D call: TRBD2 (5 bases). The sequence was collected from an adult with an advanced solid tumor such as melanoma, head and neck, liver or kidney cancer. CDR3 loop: CASSSGSSGTYNEQFF. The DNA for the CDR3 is TGTGCCAGCAGTTCCGGGTCTTCGGGGACCTACAATGAGCAGTTCTTC.